This T cell receptor (beta chain) was sequenced for a study of CD8 T cells in ankylosing spondylitis. There are many counts of this clonotype. Its antigen is not identified. Using its own MiXCR run on the 5' RACE reads, TCRdb lists one record per CDR3 protein. The sample records around 490,000 distinct CDR3 sequences, roughly 5% being singletons. Study results and limitations: The clones that were linked to disease were reported to be significantly enriched in matched synovial fluid samples from ankylosing spondylitis patients. Made up of under ten highly homologous variants, a TCR beta motif appeared characteristic of ankylosing spondylitis blood.

The CDR3 consists of 12 residues. V was pared by 5 bases and J by 7 bases, with 5 bases of the junction left unmatched. Germline CDR1 reads SGHAT; CDR2 reads FQNNGV. The specimen was blood, either unsorted or a sorted T cell fraction (not recorded which). This chain joins TRBV11-2 and TRBJ2-7; 7 bases are a match to TRBD2. The TCR comes from a male donor with ankylosing spondylitis. The CDR3 here is CASSRLAGEQYF. The CDR3 DNA sequence: TGTGCCAGCAGCAGACTAGCTGGGGAGCAGTACTTC.